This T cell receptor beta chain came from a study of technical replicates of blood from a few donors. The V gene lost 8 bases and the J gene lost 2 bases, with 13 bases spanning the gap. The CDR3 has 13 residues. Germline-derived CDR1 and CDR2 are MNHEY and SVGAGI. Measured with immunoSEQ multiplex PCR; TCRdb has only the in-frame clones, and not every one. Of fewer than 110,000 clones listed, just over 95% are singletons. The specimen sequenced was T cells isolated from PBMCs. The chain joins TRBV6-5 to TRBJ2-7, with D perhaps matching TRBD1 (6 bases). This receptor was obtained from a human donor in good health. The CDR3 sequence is CASRRDNAYEQYF. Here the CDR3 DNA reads TGTGCCAGCCGCCGGGACAATGCCTACGAGCAGTACTTC.